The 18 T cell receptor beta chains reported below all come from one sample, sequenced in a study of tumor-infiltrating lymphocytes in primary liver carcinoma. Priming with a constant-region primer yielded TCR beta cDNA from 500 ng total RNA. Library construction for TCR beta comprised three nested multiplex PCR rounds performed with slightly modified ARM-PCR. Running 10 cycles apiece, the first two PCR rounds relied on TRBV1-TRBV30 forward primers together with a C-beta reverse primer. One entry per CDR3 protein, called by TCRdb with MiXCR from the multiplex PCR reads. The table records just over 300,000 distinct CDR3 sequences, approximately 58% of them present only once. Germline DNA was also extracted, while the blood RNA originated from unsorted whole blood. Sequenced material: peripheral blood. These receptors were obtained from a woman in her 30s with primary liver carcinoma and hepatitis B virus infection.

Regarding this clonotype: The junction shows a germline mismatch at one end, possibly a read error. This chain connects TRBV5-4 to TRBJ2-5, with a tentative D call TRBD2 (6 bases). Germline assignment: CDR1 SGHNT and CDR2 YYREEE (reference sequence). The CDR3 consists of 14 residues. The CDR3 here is CASSSPGTQEAQYF. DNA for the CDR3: TGTGCCAGCAGCTCTCCCGGGACTCAAGAGGCCCAGTACTTC.

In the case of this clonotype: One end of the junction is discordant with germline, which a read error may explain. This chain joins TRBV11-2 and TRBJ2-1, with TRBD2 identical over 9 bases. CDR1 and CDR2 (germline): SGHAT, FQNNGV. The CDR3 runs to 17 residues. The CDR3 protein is CANSLGDWREGQGEQFF. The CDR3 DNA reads TGTGCCAACAGCTTAGGGGACTGGCGGGAGGGCCAGGGTGAGCAGTTCTTC.

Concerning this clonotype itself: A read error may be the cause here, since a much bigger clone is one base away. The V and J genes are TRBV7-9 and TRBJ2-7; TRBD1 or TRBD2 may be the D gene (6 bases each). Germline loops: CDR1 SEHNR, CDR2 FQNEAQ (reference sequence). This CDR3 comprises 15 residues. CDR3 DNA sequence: TGTACCAGCAGCTCCCTTGAGGGGGGCGACTACGAGCAGTACTTC. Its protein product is CTSSSLEGGDYEQYF.

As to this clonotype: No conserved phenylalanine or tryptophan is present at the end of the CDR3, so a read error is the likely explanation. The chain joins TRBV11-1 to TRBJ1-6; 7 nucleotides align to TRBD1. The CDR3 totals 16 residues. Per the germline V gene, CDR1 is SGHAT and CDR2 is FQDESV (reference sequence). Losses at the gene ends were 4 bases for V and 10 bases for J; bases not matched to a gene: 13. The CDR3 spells CASSSSDRLDGSPLHV. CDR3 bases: TGTGCCAGCAGCTCGTCGGACAGGCTAGATGGATCACCCCTCCACGTT.

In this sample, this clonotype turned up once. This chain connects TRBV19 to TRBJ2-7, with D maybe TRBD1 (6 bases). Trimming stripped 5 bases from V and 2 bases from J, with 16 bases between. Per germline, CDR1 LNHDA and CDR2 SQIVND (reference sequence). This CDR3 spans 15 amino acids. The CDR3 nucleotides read TGTGCCAGTAGTGTCCGGGACACCCTTCCCTACGAGCAGTACTTC. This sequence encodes CASSVRDTLPYEQYF.

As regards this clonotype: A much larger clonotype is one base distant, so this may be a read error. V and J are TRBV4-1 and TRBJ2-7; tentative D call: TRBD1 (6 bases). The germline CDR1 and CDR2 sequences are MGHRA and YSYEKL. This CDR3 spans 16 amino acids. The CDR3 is CASRQVPGAYSYEQYF. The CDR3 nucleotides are TGCGCCAGCCGCCAAGTCCCAGGGGCCTATTCCTACGAGCAGTACTTC.

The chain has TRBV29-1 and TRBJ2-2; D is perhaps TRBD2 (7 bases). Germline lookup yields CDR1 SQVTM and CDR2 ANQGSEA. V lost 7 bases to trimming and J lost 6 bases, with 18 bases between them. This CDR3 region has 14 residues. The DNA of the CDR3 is TGCAGCGCCCGGACAGCGGGAAACGCCGGGGAGCTGTTTTTT. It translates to CSARTAGNAGELFF.

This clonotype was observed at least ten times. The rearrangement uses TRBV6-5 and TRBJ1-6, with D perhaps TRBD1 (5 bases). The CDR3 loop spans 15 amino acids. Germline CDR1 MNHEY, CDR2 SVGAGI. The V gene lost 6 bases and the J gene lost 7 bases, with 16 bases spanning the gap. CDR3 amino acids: CASRLTDSLNSPLHF. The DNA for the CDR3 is TGTGCCAGCAGATTAACCGACAGTTTGAATTCACCCCTCCACTTT.

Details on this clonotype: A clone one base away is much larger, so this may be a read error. The CDR3 DNA is TGTGCCAGCAGTATCCCCAGCGAACCTGAGCAGTTCTTC. Residues: CASSIPSEPEQFF. The chain recombines TRBV6-6 with TRBJ2-1; D is unclear. This CDR3 comprises 13 residues. V lost 5 bases, J lost 9 bases, and 14 bases lay in between. Germline V gene data show CDR1 as MNHNY and CDR2 as SVGAGI (reference sequence).

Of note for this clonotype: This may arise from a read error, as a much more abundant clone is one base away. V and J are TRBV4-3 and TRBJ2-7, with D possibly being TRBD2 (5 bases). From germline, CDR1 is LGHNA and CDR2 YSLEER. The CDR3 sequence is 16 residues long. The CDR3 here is CASSQGTISASCEQYF. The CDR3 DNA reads TGCGCCAGCAGCCAAGGAACGATTAGCGCTTCCTGCGAGCAGTACTTC.

Here the CDR3 DNA reads TGTGCCAGCAGTTTAAACCTGGGACTAGCGGGAGGAAAGAAGGGCACAGATACGCAGTATTTT. Protein: CASSLNLGLAGGKKGTDTQYF. V gene TRBV6-2 or TRBV6-3 combines with J gene TRBJ2-3, with 15 positions matching TRBD2. J lost 1 base, V lost 4 bases, and 15 bases had no gene match. CDR3 length equals 21 residues. CDR1 and CDR2 (germline): MNHEY, SVGEGT.

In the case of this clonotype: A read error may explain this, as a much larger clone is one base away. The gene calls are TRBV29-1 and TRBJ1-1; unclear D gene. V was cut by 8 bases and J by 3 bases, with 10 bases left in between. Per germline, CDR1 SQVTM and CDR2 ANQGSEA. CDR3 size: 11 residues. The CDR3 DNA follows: TGCAGCACCGGACCCTACACTGAAGCTTTCTTT. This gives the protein CSTGPYTEAFF.

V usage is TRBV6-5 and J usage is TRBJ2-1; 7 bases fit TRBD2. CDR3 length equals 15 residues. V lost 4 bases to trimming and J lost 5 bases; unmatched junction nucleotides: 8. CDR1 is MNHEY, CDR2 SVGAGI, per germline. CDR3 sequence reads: CASSLISGENNEQFF. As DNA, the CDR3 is TGTGCCAGCAGTTTGATAAGCGGGGAGAACAATGAGCAGTTCTTC.

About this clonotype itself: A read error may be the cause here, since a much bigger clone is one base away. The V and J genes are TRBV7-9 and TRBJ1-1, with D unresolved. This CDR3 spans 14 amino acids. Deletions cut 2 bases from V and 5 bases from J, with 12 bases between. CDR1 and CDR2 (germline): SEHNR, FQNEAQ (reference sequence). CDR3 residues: CASSLNSLRTEAFF. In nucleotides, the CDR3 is TGTGCCAGCAGCTTAAACAGCCTGAGAACTGAAGCTTTCTTT. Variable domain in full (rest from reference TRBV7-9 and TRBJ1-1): DTGVSQNPRHKITKRGQNVTFRCDPISEHNRLYWYRQTLGQGPEFLTYFQNEAQLEKSRLLSDRFSAERPKGSFSTLEIQRTEQGDSAMYLCASSLNSLRTEAFFGQGTRLTVV.

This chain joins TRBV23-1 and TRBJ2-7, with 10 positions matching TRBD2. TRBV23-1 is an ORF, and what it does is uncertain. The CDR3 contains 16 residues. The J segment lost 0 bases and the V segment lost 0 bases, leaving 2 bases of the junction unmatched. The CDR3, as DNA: TGCGCCAGCAGTCAATCGCCTAGCGGGAGCTCCTACGAGCAGTACTTC. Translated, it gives CASSQSPSGSSYEQYF.

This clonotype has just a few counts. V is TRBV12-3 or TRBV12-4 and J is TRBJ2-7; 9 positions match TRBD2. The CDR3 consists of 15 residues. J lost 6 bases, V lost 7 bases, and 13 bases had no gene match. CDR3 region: CASTHQAGGRSEQYF. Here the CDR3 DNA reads TGTGCCAGCACGCACCAAGCGGGAGGCCGCTCCGAGCAGTACTTC.

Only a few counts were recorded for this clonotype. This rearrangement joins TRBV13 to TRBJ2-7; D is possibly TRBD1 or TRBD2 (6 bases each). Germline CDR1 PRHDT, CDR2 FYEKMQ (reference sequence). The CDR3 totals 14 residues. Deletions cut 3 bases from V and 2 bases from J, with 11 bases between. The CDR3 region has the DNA TGTGCCAGCAGCTTCTGGGGGGCCCCCTACGAGCAGTACTTC. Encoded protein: CASSFWGAPYEQYF.

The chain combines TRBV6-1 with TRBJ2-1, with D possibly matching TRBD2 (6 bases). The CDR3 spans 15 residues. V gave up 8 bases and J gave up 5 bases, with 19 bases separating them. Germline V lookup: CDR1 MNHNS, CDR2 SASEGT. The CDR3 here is CASCGAGTGNNEQFF. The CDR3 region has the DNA TGTGCCAGCTGTGGGGCCGGGACTGGCAACAATGAGCAGTTCTTC.